This T cell receptor beta chain derives from a study of response to subunit inactivated influenza vaccine. Study observations and caveats: Researchers suggested that each seasonal influenza vaccination recruits few new T cells.

TCRdb reanalysed the RT-PCR reads using MiXCR and keeps one entry per CDR3 protein. The sample holds approximately 300,000 distinct CDR3 sequences, 22% seen once. This clonotype was recorded once. The target antigen is unknown. The TCR was taken from a man aged 45 to 70 who received an inactivated influenza vaccine. Sample: PBMCs from blood, taken less than 22 months after vaccination.

CDR3 bases: TGTGCCAGTACGGACAGGAACAATCAGCCCCAGCATTTT. Its translation is CASTDRNNQPQHF. The chain combines TRBV19 with TRBJ1-5, with 7 bases lining up with TRBD1. Germline V CDR1 and CDR2: LNHDA, SQIVND (reference sequence). After removal of 7 bases from V and 3 bases from J, the junction contained 3 bases not matched to a gene. This CDR3 comprises 13 residues.